A selection of T cell receptor beta chains follows, all from one sample in a study of tumor T cells in aggressive B-cell lymphoma. The repertoire was sequenced with immunoSEQ multiplex PCR; TCRdb's copy has only in-frame clones and lacks some. The profile shows about 3,100 clones, approximately 82% of them singletons. Sequencing was carried out using tumor tissue. The receptors here all came from an adult with diffuse large B cell lymphoma. Both conserved end residues are part of each CDR3. Each record gives: clone size, V gene, J gene, CDR3 length, D gene, CDR3 protein, CDR3 DNA. A D gene is named only where the DNA matches it firmly. Clone size is stated in some rows and not others, as once, few, many or a class when expanded.

>-|TRBV5-1|TRBJ2-5|14|-
CASSYGQFQETQYF
TGCGCCAGCAGCTACGGACAGTTCCAAGAGACCCAGTACTTC
>-|TRBV19|TRBJ2-6|18|TRBD1
CASSTTGQGVWGANVLTF
TGTGCCAGTAGTACCACCGGACAGGGAGTATGGGGGGCCAACGTCCTGACTTTC
>once|TRBV6-1|TRBJ1-5|15|TRBD1
CASRDLGQGNQPQHF
TGTGCCAGCAGGGACCTTGGACAGGGCAATCAGCCCCAGCATTTT
>-|TRBV18|TRBJ2-5|13|-
CASSPDQAETQYF
TGTGCCAGCTCACCCGACCAGGCGGAGACCCAGTACTTC
>few|TRBV11-2|TRBJ2-5|14|-
CASSLRQYQETQYF
TGTGCCAGCAGCTTGCGACAGTACCAAGAGACCCAGTACTTC
>few|TRBV11-2|TRBJ2-5|17|-
CASSLDSERVLQETQYF
TGTGCCAGCAGCTTAGATTCGGAGCGGGTTCTCCAAGAGACCCAGTACTTC
>few|TRBV6-1|TRBJ2-2|13|-
CASSEVRAGELFF
TGTGCCAGCAGTGAAGTCCGGGCCGGGGAGCTGTTTTTT
>-|TRBV2|TRBJ1-6|14|TRBD1
CASTLGQGSSPLHF
TGTGCCAGCACCTTAGGACAGGGCAGTTCACCCCTCCACTTT
>-|TRBV6-5|TRBJ2-2|16|TRBD1
CASSYGTGSSTGELFF
TGTGCCAGCAGTTACGGGACAGGGTCGTCCACCGGGGAGCTGTTTTTT
>large|TRBV2|TRBJ2-1|12|-
CASTSSYNEQFF
TGTGCCAGCACGTCTTCCTACAATGAGCAGTTCTTC
>-|TRBV9|TRBJ1-6|14|TRBD1
CASSLGQVNSPLHF
TGTGCCAGCAGCTTGGGACAGGTGAATTCACCCCTCCACTTT
>-|TRBV7-9|TRBJ2-7|14|-
CARTHGETSYEQYF
TGTGCCAGAACCCACGGGGAAACCTCCTACGAGCAGTACTTC
>-|TRBV28|TRBJ1-1|15|-
CASSFSGTGNTEAFF
TGTGCCAGCAGTTTCAGCGGGACGGGGAACACTGAAGCTTTCTTT
>-|TRBV7-2|TRBJ1-6|15|-
CASSQNRVYGSPLHF
TGTGCCAGCAGCCAAAACAGGGTTTATGGTTCACCCCTCCACTTT
>-|TRBV7-8|TRBJ1-2|15|-
CASSYLTGGNYGYTF
TGTGCCAGCAGCTATCTTACGGGGGGTAACTATGGCTACACCTTC
>-|TRBV2|TRBJ2-7|14|TRBD2
CASAGGAPPYEQYF
TGTGCCAGCGCCGGGGGGGCCCCTCCTTACGAGCAGTACTTC
>-|TRBV11-2|TRBJ1-4|13|-
CASSLAVNEKLFF
TGTGCCAGCAGCTTAGCCGTAAATGAAAAACTGTTTTTT
>-|TRBV5-6|TRBJ2-4|17|-
CASSSSLERLAKNIQYF
TGTGCCAGCAGCTCGAGTTTGGAGCGCCTAGCCAAAAACATTCAGTACTTC
>-|TRBV7-2|TRBJ1-1|12|TRBD1
CASSPGTGRTFF
TGTGCCAGCAGCCCCGGGACAGGGCGGACTTTCTTT